This T cell receptor (beta chain) was sequenced in a study of regulatory T cells in long-lasting Graves disease. General observations from the study: Repertoires from persistent disease leaned toward TRBV28, TRBJ1-2 and TRBJ2-5. Examination was confined to peripheral blood, excluding thyroid tissue.

The trim removed 6 bases at V and 4 bases at J, leaving 11 bases unmatched. The length of the CDR3 is 14 residues. The germline CDR1 and CDR2 sequences are DFQATT and SNEGSKA (reference sequence). Arm-PCR of CDR3 regions and iRepertoire HTBI primers were the basis on which TCR beta libraries were built. TCRdb re-called the multiplex PCR reads through MiXCR, storing one row per CDR3 protein. This table holds 440,000 or so distinct CDR3 sequences, less than 20% found once. Time point in this sample: newly diagnosed GD, antithyroid drugs for less than 3 months. TCR sequences were obtained from RNA taken from PBMCs. On this clonotype: Antigen unknown. With a much larger clone just one base away, this may be a read error. As the CDR3 is not closed by the conserved phenylalanine or tryptophan, this likely results from a read error.

These sequences were also reported in another study, on T cells in Graves' hyperthyroidism and ophthalmopathy. That work contributes: Lactation, pregnancy, other autoimmune disease or uncontrolled infection excluded patients. In blood, most of the thyroid clonotypes expanded above 0.001 were also present.

The material was peripheral blood mononuclear cells (PBMCs), obtained at new diagnosis, from a patient treated with antithyroid drugs. This sequence joins TRBV20-1 and TRBJ2-7, with TRBD2 matching 8 bases. The receptor comes from a woman aged 25 to 45 with Graves disease. In DNA, the CDR3 is TGCAGTGCCAACCATGCGGGAGGAGGGTACGAGCAGTACTCC. Translated, it gives CSANHAGGGYEQYS.